These 9 T cell receptor beta chains were all obtained from the same sample, sequenced in a study of blood T cell repertoires in COVID-19 (dated by TCRdb to about 2020). The library was produced with the immunoSEQ multiplex PCR assay. In TCRdb, the immuneACCESS table is reduced to in-frame sequences with V and J assigned. These tables do not hold every clone; where another copy was compared, an unresolved V gene accounts for under half, and the others remain unexplained. This sample comprises around 280,000 clones, approximately 83% of them detected only once. The ten top clones hold roughly 2.1% of the sample. The sequenced sample consisted of peripheral blood. Receptors originate from a woman aged 25 to 39 who had recovered from COVID-19.

The CDR3 spells CASTDRDTGELFF. DNA of the CDR3: TGTGCCAGTACCGACAGGGACACCGGGGAGCTGTTTTTT. The gene calls are TRBV14 and TRBJ2-2; 7 nucleotides align to TRBD1. This CDR3 comprises 13 residues. Germline-derived CDR1 and CDR2 are SGHDN and FVKESK. V dropped 9 bases and J dropped 3; count of bases not matched to a gene: 4.

The chain combines TRBV5-6 with TRBJ1-1; 8 positions agree with TRBD1. CDR1 SGHDT and CDR2 YYEEEE come from the germline V gene. The J segment lost 4 bases and the V segment lost 4 bases, leaving 6 bases of the junction unmatched. CDR3 length equals 14 residues. This chain's CDR3 is CASSQTGVATEAFF. The CDR3 region has the DNA TGTGCCAGCAGCCAGACAGGGGTGGCCACTGAAGCTTTCTTT.

V usage is TRBV29-1 and J usage is TRBJ1-1; 9 nucleotides line up with TRBD1. This CDR3 region has 11 residues. From germline, CDR1 is SQVTM and CDR2 ANQGSEA. V was clipped by 7 bases and J by 6 bases; unmatched bases: 3. CDR3 region: CSDRGQAEAFF. The CDR3 bases are TGCAGCGACAGGGGGCAGGCTGAAGCTTTCTTT.

The chain employs TRBV19 and TRBJ2-1; TRBD2 agrees at 13 bases. Germline trimming cut 5 bases from V and 7 bases from J; bases unmatched to any gene: 5. Germline V lookup: CDR1 LNHDA, CDR2 SQIVND (reference sequence). The CDR3 totals 15 residues. The CDR3 DNA sequence: TGTGCCAGTAGTCTCACTAGCGGGGGGGTAAATGAGCAGTTCTTC. It translates to CASSLTSGGVNEQFF. Full variable domain (missing parts from reference TRBV19 and TRBJ2-1): DGGITQSPKYLFRKEGQNVTLSCEQNLNHDAMYWYRQDPGQGLRLIYYSQIVNDFQKGDIAEGYSVSREKKESFPLTVTSAQKNPTAFYLCASSLTSGGVNEQFFGPGTRLTVL.

The V and J genes are TRBV6-1 and TRBJ1-1; tentatively, D is TRBD1 (5 bases). The germline V gene encodes CDR1 MNHNS and CDR2 SASEGT. CDR3 length: 17 residues. The ends were cut back, 4 bases at V and 10 bases at J, with 28 bases in the middle. The CDR3 sequence is CASSATPREPAPLGAFF. The CDR3 nucleotides are TGTGCCAGCAGTGCTACCCCCAGGGAACCTGCCCCGCTTGGAGCTTTCTTT.

This chain links TRBV29-1 with TRBJ2-5; TRBD2 agrees at 8 bases. This CDR3 contains 13 residues. Losses at the gene ends were 6 bases for V and 5 bases for J; bases not matched to a gene: 8. Germline CDR1 SQVTM, CDR2 ANQGSEA. CDR3 nucleotides: TGCAGCGTGCACCATAGCGGGACTGAGACCCAGTACTTC. It is translated as CSVHHSGTETQYF.

The chain recombines TRBV7-2 with TRBJ1-2, with 8 positions matching TRBD1. CDR3 length: 14 residues. V shed 5 bases, J shed 2 bases, and the junction held 4 bases outside the gene matches. CDR1 and CDR2 from the germline V gene are SGHTA and FQGNSA. The CDR3 sequence is CASSPGDRNYGYTF. The CDR3 nucleotides read TGTGCCAGCAGCCCCGGGGACAGGAACTATGGCTACACCTTC.

Here the CDR3 DNA reads TGTGCCAGCAGCTTGTCAGCGGGGAACACTGAAGCTTTCTTT. This codes for CASSLSAGNTEAFF. The V and J genes are TRBV5-6 and TRBJ1-1, with D hard to call. V lost 1 base and J 1 base, leaving 8 bases between the germline ends. The CDR3 runs to 14 residues. The germline CDR1 and CDR2 sequences are SGHDT and YYEEEE.

The rearrangement links TRBV5-1 to TRBJ2-7; 11 nucleotides match TRBD2. V was clipped by 0 bases and J by 7 bases; unmatched bases: 18. Germline CDR1 and CDR2: SGHRS and YFSETQ. This CDR3 comprises 19 residues. Written as DNA, the CDR3 is TGCGCCAGCAGCTTGGAGCCCCCCCGGAATAGCGGGAGGGCGTGGGAGCAGTACTTC. It translates to CASSLEPPRNSGRAWEQYF.